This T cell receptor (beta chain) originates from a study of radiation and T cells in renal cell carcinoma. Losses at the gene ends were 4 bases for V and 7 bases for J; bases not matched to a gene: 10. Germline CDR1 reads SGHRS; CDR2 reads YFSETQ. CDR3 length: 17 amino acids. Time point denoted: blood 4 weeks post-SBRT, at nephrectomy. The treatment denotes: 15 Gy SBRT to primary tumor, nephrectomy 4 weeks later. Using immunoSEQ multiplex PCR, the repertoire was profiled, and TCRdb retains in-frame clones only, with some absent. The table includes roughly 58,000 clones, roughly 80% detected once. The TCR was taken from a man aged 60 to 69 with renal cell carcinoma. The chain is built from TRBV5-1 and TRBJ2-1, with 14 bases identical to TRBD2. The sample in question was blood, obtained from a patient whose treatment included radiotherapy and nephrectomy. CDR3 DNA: TGCGCCAGCAGCGCACCGGGACTAGCGGGAGTAGGAAATGAGCAGTTCTTC. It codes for CASSAPGLAGVGNEQFF.